This T cell receptor (beta chain) stems from a study of graft-versus-host responses after intestinal transplantation. About the study: Anti-thymocyte globulin served as induction for all recipients, who then took tacrolimus and steroids for 2 to 4 years. Study-wide results and limits: Graft-donor T cell macrochimerism coincided with high graft-versus-host to host-versus-graft clonal ratios in allografts.

Data came from immunoSEQ multiplex PCR; TCRdb stores just in-frame clones and leaves some out. The profile shows tens of thousands of clones, 75% to 90% of them singletons. Lymphocytes (intraepithelial and lamina propria) were released by processing the graft tissue. CDR3 length equals 15 residues. The V gene lost 0 bases and the J gene lost 4 bases, with 13 bases spanning the gap. Germline loops: CDR1 SGDLS, CDR2 YYNGEE. Regarding this clone: Its antigen remains unknown.

The sample consisted of ileum tissue, taken around 350 days after transplant. The receptor's source is a human patient who received an intestinal transplant, so some T cells may come from the graft donor. V and J are TRBV9 and TRBJ2-5; D possibly corresponds to TRBD2 (6 bases). CDR3 residues: CASSVGPAGRETQYF. Here the CDR3 DNA reads TGTGCCAGCAGCGTAGGTCCAGCGGGCCGAGAGACCCAGTACTTC.